This is a list of T cell receptor beta chains from one sample in a study of shared clonotypes between healthy human individuals. TCRdb's copy holds only in-frame clones and misses some; the assay was immunoSEQ multiplex PCR. Among about 2.5 million clones listed, 85% to 95% were seen once. The sample was naive CD4+ T cells from PBMCs. All receptors derive from a man aged 18 to 35 in good health. Some clones in this sample may be carry-over from other donors' samples. Each CDR3 is given with its conserved first and last residue. Fields, in order: clone size, V gene, J gene, CDR3 protein. The size of a clone is reported for some rows only, either as once, few or many, or as a class for expanded clones.

-,TRBV5-1,TRBJ2-2,CASSLYGRAQGAGELFF
-,TRBV27,TRBJ1-5,CASSLNGDRAVGQPQHF
-,TRBV30,TRBJ2-3,CAWTSPGRADTQYF
-,TRBV23-1,TRBJ1-1,CASSQLGGTRAMNTEAFF
-,TRBV27,TRBJ1-5,CASCEQWGNQPQHF
-,TRBV25-1,TRBJ2-5,CASSETGPGETQYF
-,TRBV28,TRBJ1-3,CASTPGGGSGNTIYF
-,TRBV11-1,TRBJ2-5,CASSVGLAGGMETQYF
-,TRBV5-6,TRBJ2-3,CASPTGKIIDTQYF
-,TRBV7-2,TRBJ2-1,CASSPTSGRTNEQFF
-,TRBV4-1,TRBJ2-7,CASSQETSGRGEQYF
few,TRBV9,TRBJ1-1,CASSVGRQEHTEAFF
-,TRBV5-1,TRBJ2-7,CASSLSSGSYEQYF
-,TRBV5-1,TRBJ2-2,CASSSTGDSNTGELFF
once,TRBV28,TRBJ2-7,CASSSAAAGGTYEQYF
few,TRBV2,TRBJ2-2,CASSAAGELFF
-,TRBV6-6,TRBJ1-5,CASSYSGGQGDQPQHF
-,TRBV7-9,TRBJ2-5,CASSLGVLGIETQYF
-,TRBV6-5,TRBJ1-1,CASSPGLSTEAFF
once,TRBV10-1,TRBJ2-1,CASRVTSVEDNEQFF
-,TRBV27,TRBJ2-1,CASSPPPGTSWFF
-,TRBV2,TRBJ1-4,CASSVVRGQGREKLFF
-,TRBV28,TRBJ1-2,CASSNGGSYGYTF
-,TRBV28,TRBJ2-3,CAISPPSGRGTDTQYF
-,TRBV27,TRBJ1-2,CASSFGGGYGYTF
-,TRBV15,TRBJ1-5,CATSSRGGNQPQHF
-,TRBV4-3,TRBJ2-3,CASSPPGAGGWDTQYF
-,TRBV5-4,TRBJ1-1,CASSFPQNTEAFF
-,TRBV5-1,TRBJ1-1,CASSLVSGRVNTEAFF
once,TRBV5-1,TRBJ2-7,CASSLTDRGHNEQYF
-,TRBV7-9,TRBJ2-1,CASSHQYGYNEQFF
-,TRBV27,TRBJ2-1,CASSFDRLLTEQFF
-,TRBV28,TRBJ2-7,CASSFWQVGRYF
once,TRBV5-1,TRBJ2-5,CASSLIGSDRAKTQYF
-,TRBV5-4,TRBJ2-5,CASSYLQGGETQYF
-,TRBV4-1,TRBJ2-2,CASSLLPITGDTGELFF
-,TRBV11-3,TRBJ2-1,CASSPDGLYNEQFF
once,TRBV7-3,TRBJ2-1,CASSLTGDSYNEQFF
-,TRBV5-1,TRBJ2-7,CATRQEGDEQYF
-,TRBV28,TRBJ1-5,CASSLDLQPQHF
once,TRBV6-5,TRBJ2-7,CASSYSKSEASYEQYF
-,TRBV4-2,TRBJ1-2,CASSHVRTGGTLDGYTF
-,TRBV6-4,TRBJ1-2,CASSEGNGYTF
-,TRBV9,TRBJ2-2,CASSVDSSGLTNTGELFF
-,TRBV15,TRBJ1-2,CATSRDPDYGYTF
-,TRBV6-1,TRBJ1-1,CASSPPPGITEAFF
once,TRBV6-1,TRBJ1-5,CASRGTGTNQPQHF
-,TRBV9,TRBJ1-2,CASTRRHLANYGYTF
-,TRBV5-1,TRBJ1-1,CASSLIGGPTEAFF
once,TRBV6-1,TRBJ2-1,CASIRQGAGNEQFF
-,TRBV10-1,TRBJ2-7,CASSESGQNRYEQYF
-,TRBV5-1,TRBJ2-7,CASSPTGGGIYEQYF
-,TRBV19,TRBJ2-2,CASSINRGAGELFF
once,TRBV4-1,TRBJ1-2,CASSRQGGNYGYTF
-,TRBV27,TRBJ1-3,CASTQSPGGGNTIYF
-,TRBV28,TRBJ2-1,CAADRGGNEQFF
-,TRBV11-3,TRBJ2-2,CASSPPTNTGELFF
-,TRBV5-1,TRBJ2-3,CASSIGLAGLMADTQYF
-,TRBV5-6,TRBJ2-5,CASSDRVAPTQYF